These 27 T cell receptor beta chains share one sample of origin, sequenced in a study of blood T cell repertoires in COVID-19. Repertoires were generated with immunoSEQ multiplex PCR, while TCRdb's copy carries only in-frame clones and drops some. The sample yields over 250,000 clones, around 80% seen once. Sequenced material: PBMCs or T cells enriched from blood (not recorded which). All receptors come from a man aged 25 to 40 with acute COVID-19.

The chain is built from TRBV2 and TRBJ1-2; TRBD1 is a possible D gene (5 bases). This CDR3 has 14 residues. In germline, CDR1 is SNHLY, CDR2 FYNNEI. Trimming shortened V by 7 bases and J by 4 bases, and 16 bases separated the two germline ends. CDR3 sequence (DNA): TGTGCCAGCATGTCGAAGGGGAGGATCTATGGCTACACCTTC. Translating gives CASMSKGRIYGYTF.

The rearrangement uses TRBV5-6 and TRBJ1-2, with 9 bases identical to TRBD1. The CDR3 extends over 15 amino acids. Trimming removed 4 bases from V and 3 bases from J; junction bases left unmatched: 7. Germline V gene sequence: CDR1 SGHDT, CDR2 YYEEEE. CDR3 sequence: CASSPRDRAHYGYTF. DNA of the CDR3: TGTGCCAGCAGCCCGCGGGACAGGGCCCACTATGGCTACACCTTC.

Note on this clone: An end of the junction differs from the germline gene, which may be a read error. J is TRBJ2-2 and V is TRBV5-1; D might be TRBD2 (5 bases). The CDR3 consists of 13 residues. CDR1 and CDR2 (germline): SGHRS, YFSETQ. The CDR3 bases are TGTGCCAGCAGCCGTGAGGGAACCGGGGAGCTGTTTTTT. It translates to CASSREGTGELFF. Full variable domain (rest looked up from reference TRBV5-1 and TRBJ2-2): KAGVTQTPRYLIKTRGQQVTLSCSPISGHRSVSWYQQTPGQGLQFLFEYFSETQRNKGNFPGRFSGRQFSNSRSEMNVSTLELGDSALYLCASSREGTGELFFGEGSRLTVL.

This clone was counted once. The chain carries TRBV5-1 and TRBJ1-1; D is undetermined. Per the germline V gene, CDR1 is SGHRS and CDR2 is YFSETQ. V was shortened by 0 bases and J by 6 bases, with 12 bases between the two germline ends. This CDR3 is built from 14 residues. CDR3 residues: CASSLAAGLAEAFF. As DNA, the CDR3 is TGCGCCAGCAGCTTGGCAGCGGGCTTGGCTGAAGCTTTCTTT.

This clone was counted a few times. The chain links TRBV6-1 to TRBJ1-1, with D unclear. The CDR3 is made up of 13 amino acids. V was pared by 3 bases and J by 2 bases, with 7 bases between. CDR1 is MNHNS, CDR2 SASEGT, per germline. CDR3 protein: CASSDRRNTEAFF. The CDR3 bases are TGTGCCAGCAGTGACAGAAGAAACACTGAAGCTTTCTTT.

The chain links TRBV5-8 to TRBJ1-1; D unclear. The CDR3 spans 13 residues. V lost 1 base, J lost 2 bases, and 6 bases lay in between. Germline V lookup: CDR1 SGHTS, CDR2 YDEGEE. The CDR3 region has the DNA TGTGCCAGCAGCTTGAGAGCTAACACTGAAGCTTTCTTT. Translated: CASSLRANTEAFF.

The chain carries TRBV18 and TRBJ1-3; D gene ambiguous. CDR3 size: 16 residues. CDR1 and CDR2 from the germline V gene are KGHSH and LQKENI. Between the trimmed V and J ends, which lost 2 bases and 2 bases, there was a span of 13 bases. The CDR3 is CASSPEKQRTGNTIYF. CDR3 coding DNA: TGTGCCAGCTCACCAGAGAAGCAGCGGACTGGAAACACCATATATTTT. Complete variable domain (other parts from reference TRBV18 and TRBJ1-3): NAGVMQNPRHLVRRRGQEARLRCSPMKGHSHVYWYRQLPEEGLKFMVYLQKENIIDESGMPKERFSAEFPKEGPSILRIQQVVRGDSAAYFCASSPEKQRTGNTIYFGEGSWLTVV.

The genes are TRBV11-3 and TRBJ2-1, with 8 bases lining up with TRBD2. This CDR3 contains 15 residues. The V segment lost 3 bases and the J segment 2 bases; nucleotides outside the gene matches: 3. Germline-derived CDR1 and CDR2 are SGHNT and YENEEA. The CDR3 coding sequence is TGTGCCAGCAGCTTCCAGGGACTAGCCTACAATGAGCAGTTCTTC. Translated, it gives CASSFQGLAYNEQFF.

This chain uses TRBV18 with TRBJ2-7; 13 positions match TRBD2. Germline V CDR1 and CDR2: KGHSH, LQKENI. V trimming: 2 bases; J trimming: 7 bases; junction bases outside the gene matches: 5. The CDR3 is 15 residues long. The CDR3 loop is CASSPMGTSGIEQYV. The CDR3 DNA sequence: TGTGCCAGCTCACCAATGGGGACTAGCGGGATTGAGCAGTACGTC.

This clone was seen only once. The chain is built from TRBV6-5 and TRBJ1-5, with D perhaps TRBD1 (5 bases). Germline CDR1 and CDR2: MNHEY and SVGAGI. Between the trimmed V and J ends, which lost 7 bases and 4 bases, there was a span of 11 bases. This CDR3 is built from 13 residues. The CDR3 loop reads CASISGGNQPQHF. In DNA form, the CDR3 reads TGTGCCAGCATTTCCGGGGGAAATCAGCCCCAGCATTTT.

The chain employs TRBV6-5 and TRBJ1-4; 8 nucleotides agree with TRBD1. V lost 6 bases and J lost 7; bases outside the gene matches: 4. From germline, CDR1 is MNHEY and CDR2 SVGAGI. CDR3 length: 13 amino acids. CDR3 region: CASRDRASEKLFF. The CDR3 coding sequence is TGTGCCAGCAGGGACAGGGCGAGTGAAAAACTGTTTTTT.

V gene TRBV11-2 combines with J gene TRBJ2-3, with 15 bases fitting TRBD2. V shed 5 bases and J 0 bases; nucleotides not matched to a gene: 9. Germline V CDR1 and CDR2: SGHAT, FQNNGV. This CDR3 is 19 amino acids long. In DNA form, the CDR3 reads TGTGCCAGCAGCAATACCGGGACTAGCGGGAGGACTAGCACAGATACGCAGTATTTT. This gives the protein CASSNTGTSGRTSTDTQYF.

The chain links TRBV15 to TRBJ2-3; 8 positions match TRBD2. Germline trimming cut 8 bases from V and 6 bases from J; bases unmatched to any gene: 10. Looked up from germline, CDR1 is LNHNV and CDR2 is YYDKDF (reference sequence). The CDR3 runs to 14 residues. The CDR3 coding sequence is TGTGCCACCGGAACCGGGAGGGCCACTGATACGCAGTATTTT. This gives the protein CATGTGRATDTQYF. The whole variable domain, filled in from reference TRBV15 and TRBJ2-3, reads DAMVIQNPRYQVTQFGKPVTLSCSQTLNHNVMYWYQQKSSQAPKLLFHYYDKDFNNEADTPDNFQSRRPNTSFCFLDIRSPGLGDTAMYLCATGTGRATDTQYFGPGTRLTVL.

CDR3 DNA: TGTGCCAGCAGCTTAGTAGGGACTACCAAATACGGGGAGCTGTTTTTT. It specifies CASSLVGTTKYGELFF. This chain connects TRBV7-3 to TRBJ2-2; 7 nucleotides align to TRBD2. The V gene end was trimmed by 2 bases and the J gene end by 7 bases; junction bases not matched to a gene: 10. Germline V gene sequence: CDR1 SGHTA, CDR2 FQGTGA. The CDR3 sequence is 16 residues long.

The chain is built from TRBV7-2 and TRBJ1-5; D remains ambiguous. Trimming pared 6 bases from V and 6 bases from J, leaving 9 bases between. There are 12 residues in the CDR3. Germline lookup yields CDR1 SGHTA and CDR2 FQGNSA. The CDR3 loop reads CASSPSGQPQHF. The CDR3 DNA follows: TGTGCCAGCAGTCCTAGCGGTCAGCCCCAGCATTTT.

The chain couples TRBV6-1 to TRBJ1-2, with D unclear. Germline CDR1 MNHNS, CDR2 SASEGT. The CDR3 is 15 residues long. The ends were cut back, 2 bases at V and 4 bases at J, with 14 bases in the middle. CDR3 bases: TGTGCCAGCAGTGAAACGGTTCCGCGATCCTATGGCTACACCTTC. Residues: CASSETVPRSYGYTF.

The CDR3 coding sequence is TGTGCCAGCAAGCGGGGATTGGGCGGGAGAGCAGATACGCAGTATTTT. Protein sequence: CASKRGLGGRADTQYF. This chain connects TRBV2 to TRBJ2-3; 7 nucleotides agree with TRBD2. The CDR3 consists of 16 residues. J gave up 4 bases and V 7 bases, and 14 bases lay outside the gene matches. CDR1 and CDR2 from the germline V gene are SNHLY and FYNNEI. The full variable domain, in which reference TRBV2 and TRBJ2-3 provide the parts outside the CDR3, is EPEVTQTPSHQVTQMGQEVILRCVPISNHLYFYWYRQILGQKVEFLVSFYNNEISEKSEIFDDQFSVERPDGSNFTLKIRSTKLEDSAMYFCASKRGLGGRADTQYFGPGTRLTVL.

The genes are TRBV5-8 and TRBJ1-4, with D uncertain. Trimming took 1 base from V and 8 from J, leaving 9 bases between them. Germline values: CDR1 SGHTS, CDR2 YDEGEE. The CDR3 totals 13 residues. CDR3 protein: CASSLSPREKLFF. The CDR3, as DNA: TGTGCCAGCAGCTTGTCCCCGAGGGAAAAACTGTTTTTT.

V and J are TRBV29-1 and TRBJ2-5; D possibly corresponds to TRBD2 (6 bases). The germline gives CDR1 SQVTM, CDR2 ANQGSEA. The CDR3 runs to 11 residues. Trimming removed 4 bases at V and 6 bases at J, with 9 bases between. This chain's CDR3 is CSVGGTKTQYF. CDR3 DNA sequence: TGCAGCGTTGGCGGGACGAAGACCCAGTACTTC.

The chain joins TRBV19 to TRBJ1-5, with D possibly being TRBD1 (6 bases). Germline values: CDR1 LNHDA, CDR2 SQIVND (reference sequence). This CDR3 contains 15 residues. Trimming shortened V by 5 bases and J by 1 base, and 12 bases separated the two germline ends. The CDR3 here is CASSLQGVSNQPQHF. DNA for the CDR3: TGTGCCAGTAGTCTACAGGGAGTGAGCAATCAGCCCCAGCATTTT.

The chain joins TRBV5-1 to TRBJ1-2; 12 bases line up with TRBD1. The CDR3 is 16 amino acids. Germline CDR1 is SGHRS and CDR2 is YFSETQ. With V trimmed by 4 bases and J by 8 bases, 12 bases remained unmatched. CDR3 DNA sequence: TGCGCCAGCAGCCCCGGAGGGACAGGGGGCGCGGAGGGCTACACCTTC. It is translated as CASSPGGTGGAEGYTF.

The sample holds a few counts of this clone. The chain combines TRBV5-1 with TRBJ1-1, with a weak D call TRBD1 (6 bases). Germline assignment: CDR1 SGHRS and CDR2 YFSETQ. The CDR3 runs 14 residues. Trimming shortened V by 5 bases and J by 3 bases, and 14 bases separated the two germline ends. DNA for the CDR3: TGCGCCAGCAGTAACAGGGACGGGGACACTGAAGCTTTCTTT. Translated, it gives CASSNRDGDTEAFF.

The gene calls are TRBV2 and TRBJ1-3; D is unresolved. The germline V gene has CDR1 SNHLY and CDR2 FYNNEI. CDR3 length: 15 residues. V was pared by 5 bases and J by 1 base, with 12 bases between. CDR3 coding DNA: TGTGCCAGCAGTACTTTTAAATATTCTGGAAACACCATATATTTT. Its protein product is CASSTFKYSGNTIYF.

This clone appeared a single time. This chain connects TRBV19 to TRBJ2-3; 13 bases line up with TRBD2. V gave up 7 bases and J gave up 0 bases; unmatched junction bases: 7. This CDR3 region has 17 residues. The germline gives CDR1 LNHDA, CDR2 SQIVND (reference sequence). The CDR3 protein is CASTQGLAGTSTDTQYF. CDR3 in DNA: TGTGCCAGTACCCAGGGACTAGCGGGAACTAGCACAGATACGCAGTATTTT. Complete variable domain (other parts from reference TRBV19 and TRBJ2-3): DGGITQSPKYLFRKEGQNVTLSCEQNLNHDAMYWYRQDPGQGLRLIYYSQIVNDFQKGDIAEGYSVSREKKESFPLTVTSAQKNPTAFYLCASTQGLAGTSTDTQYFGPGTRLTVL.

Worth noting for this clone: This sample also contains other DNA sequences that code for the same CDR3. This rearrangement joins TRBV2 to TRBJ2-5; D not certain. Between the trimmed V and J ends, which lost 2 bases and 4 bases, there was a span of 2 bases. The CDR3 covers 11 residues. Per germline, CDR1 SNHLY and CDR2 FYNNEI. In DNA, the CDR3 is TGTGCCAGCAGTGAACGAGAGACCCAGTACTTC. Protein: CASSERETQYF.

V and J are TRBV5-4 and TRBJ1-2; 7 nucleotides align to TRBD1. Germline lookup yields CDR1 SGHNT and CDR2 YYREEE (reference sequence). With V trimmed by 2 bases and J by 7 bases, 5 bases remained unmatched. The CDR3 is 13 amino acids. DNA of the CDR3: TGTGCCAGCAGCTTTAGGGGGCAGGGTGGCTACACCTTC. Translated, it gives CASSFRGQGGYTF.

V usage is TRBV28 and J usage is TRBJ1-3, with D tentatively TRBD1 (6 bases). V lost 6 bases to trimming and J lost 0 bases, with 9 bases between them. The length of the CDR3 is 14 residues. From germline, CDR1 is MDHEN and CDR2 SYDVKM. CDR3 in DNA: TGTGCCAGCAGGGACAGCCTCTCTGGAAACACCATATATTTT. It translates to CASRDSLSGNTIYF.